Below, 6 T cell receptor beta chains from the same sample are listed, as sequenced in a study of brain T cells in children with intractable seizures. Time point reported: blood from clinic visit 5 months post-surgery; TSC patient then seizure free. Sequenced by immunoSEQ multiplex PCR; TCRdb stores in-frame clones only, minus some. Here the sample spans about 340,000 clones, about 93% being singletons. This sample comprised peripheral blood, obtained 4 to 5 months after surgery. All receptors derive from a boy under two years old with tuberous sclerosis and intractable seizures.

DNA of the CDR3: TGTGCCAGTAGTATCATTGAGGTCGACACTGAAGCTTTCTTT. This translates into CASSIIEVDTEAFF. The rearrangement links TRBV19 to TRBJ1-1; D gene uncertain. Per the germline V gene, CDR1 is LNHDA and CDR2 is SQIVND (reference sequence). Trimming left V 3 bases short and J 3 bases short, with 11 bases between. This CDR3 is 14 amino acids long.

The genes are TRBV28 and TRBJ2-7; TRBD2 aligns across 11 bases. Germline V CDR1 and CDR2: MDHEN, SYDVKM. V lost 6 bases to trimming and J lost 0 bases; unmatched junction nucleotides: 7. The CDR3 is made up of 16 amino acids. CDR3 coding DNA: TGTGCCAGCAGGCCACTAGCGGGAGACCTCTCCTACGAGCAGTACTTC. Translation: CASRPLAGDLSYEQYF.

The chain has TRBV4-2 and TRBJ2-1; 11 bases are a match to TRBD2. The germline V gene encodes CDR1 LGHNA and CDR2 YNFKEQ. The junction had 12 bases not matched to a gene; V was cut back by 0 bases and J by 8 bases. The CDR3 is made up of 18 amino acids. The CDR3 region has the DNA TGTGCCAGCAGCCAAGAATTAGCGGGAGGGCCAGGTGTCGATGAGCAGTTCTTC. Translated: CASSQELAGGPGVDEQFF.

The CDR3 protein is CASSISFRDTSYEQYF. CDR3 DNA: TGTGCCAGCAGCATAAGCTTCCGGGACACCTCCTACGAGCAGTACTTC. The V gene is TRBV11-2, the J gene TRBJ2-7; maybe TRBD1 (6 bases). Germline V gene sequence: CDR1 SGHAT, CDR2 FQNNGV. V lost 5 bases, J lost 0 bases, and 17 bases lay in between. CDR3 length: 16 residues.

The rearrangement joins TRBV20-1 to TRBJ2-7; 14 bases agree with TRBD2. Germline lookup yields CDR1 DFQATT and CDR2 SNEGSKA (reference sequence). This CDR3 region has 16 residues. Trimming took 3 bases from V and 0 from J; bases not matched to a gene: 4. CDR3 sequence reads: CSASWTSGRTSYEQYF. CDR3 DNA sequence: TGCAGTGCTAGTTGGACTAGCGGGAGGACCTCCTACGAGCAGTACTTC.

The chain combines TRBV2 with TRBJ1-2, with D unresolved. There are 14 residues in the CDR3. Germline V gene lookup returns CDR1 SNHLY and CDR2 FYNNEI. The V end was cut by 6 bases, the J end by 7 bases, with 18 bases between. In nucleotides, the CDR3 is TGTGCCAGCAGGGACCAGTCGGGTCGTGTTGGCTACACCTTC. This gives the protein CASRDQSGRVGYTF.